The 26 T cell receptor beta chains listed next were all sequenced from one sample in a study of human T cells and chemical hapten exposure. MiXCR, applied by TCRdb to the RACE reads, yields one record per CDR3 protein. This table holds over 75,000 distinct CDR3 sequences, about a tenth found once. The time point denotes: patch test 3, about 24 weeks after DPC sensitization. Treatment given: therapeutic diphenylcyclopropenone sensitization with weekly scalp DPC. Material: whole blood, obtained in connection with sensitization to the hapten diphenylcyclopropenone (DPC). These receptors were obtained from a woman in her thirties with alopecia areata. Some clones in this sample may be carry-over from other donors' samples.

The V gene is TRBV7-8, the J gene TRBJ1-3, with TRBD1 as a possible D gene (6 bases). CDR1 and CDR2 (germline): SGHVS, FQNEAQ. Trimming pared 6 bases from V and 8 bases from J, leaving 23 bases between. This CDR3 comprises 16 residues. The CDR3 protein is CASRSGQRTSLDTIYF. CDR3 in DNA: TGTGCCAGCAGATCTGGACAGAGGACTTCGTTAGACACCATATATTTT.

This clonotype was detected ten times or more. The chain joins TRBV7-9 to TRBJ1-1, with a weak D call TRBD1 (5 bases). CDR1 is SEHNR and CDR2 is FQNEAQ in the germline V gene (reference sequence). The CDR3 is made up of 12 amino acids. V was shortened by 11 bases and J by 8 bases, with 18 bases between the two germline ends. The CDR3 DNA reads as TGTGCCGGCCCGGGGCCCCACCACGAAGCTTTCTTT. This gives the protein CAGPGPHHEAFF. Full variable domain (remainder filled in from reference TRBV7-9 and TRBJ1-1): DTGVSQNPRHKITKRGQNVTFRCDPISEHNRLYWYRQTLGQGPEFLTYFQNEAQLEKSRLLSDRFSAERPKGSFSTLEIQRTEQGDSAMYLCAGPGPHHEAFFGQGTRLTVV.

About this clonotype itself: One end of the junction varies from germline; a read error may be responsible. CDR3 sequence: CASSRGLEDNEQFF. CDR3 DNA: TGTGCTAGCAGCCGGGGACTAGAGGACAATGAGCAGTTCTTC. This sequence joins TRBV7-7 and TRBJ2-1; 8 nucleotides agree with TRBD2. The length of the CDR3 is 14 residues. The germline gives CDR1 SSHAT, CDR2 FNYEAQ (reference sequence).

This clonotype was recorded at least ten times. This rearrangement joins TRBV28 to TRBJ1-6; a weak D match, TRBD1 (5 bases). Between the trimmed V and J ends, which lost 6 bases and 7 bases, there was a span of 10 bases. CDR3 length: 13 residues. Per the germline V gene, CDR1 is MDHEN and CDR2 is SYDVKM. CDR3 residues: CASSSDRNSPLHF. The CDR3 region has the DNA TGTGCCAGCAGCTCTGACAGAAATTCACCCCTCCACTTT.

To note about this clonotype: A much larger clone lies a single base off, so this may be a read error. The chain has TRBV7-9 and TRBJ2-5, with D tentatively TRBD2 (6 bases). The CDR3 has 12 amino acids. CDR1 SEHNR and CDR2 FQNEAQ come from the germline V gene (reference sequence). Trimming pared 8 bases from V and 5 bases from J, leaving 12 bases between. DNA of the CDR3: TGTGCCAGCGCCCTACGGGGGGAGACCCAGTACTTC. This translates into CASALRGETQYF.

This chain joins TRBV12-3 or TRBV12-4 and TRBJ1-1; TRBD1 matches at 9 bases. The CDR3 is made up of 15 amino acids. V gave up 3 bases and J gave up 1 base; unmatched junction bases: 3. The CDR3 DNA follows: TGTGCCAGCAGTTTCCGGGACAGGGAGAACACTGAAGCTTTCTTT. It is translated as CASSFRDRENTEAFF.

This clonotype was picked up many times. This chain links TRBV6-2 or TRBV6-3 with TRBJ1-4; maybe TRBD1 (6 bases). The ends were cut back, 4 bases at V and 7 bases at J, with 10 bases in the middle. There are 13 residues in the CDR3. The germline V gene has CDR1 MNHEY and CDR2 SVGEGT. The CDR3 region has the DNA TGTGCCAGCAGTTCCAACAGGGCTGAAAAACTGTTTTTT. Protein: CASSSNRAEKLFF.

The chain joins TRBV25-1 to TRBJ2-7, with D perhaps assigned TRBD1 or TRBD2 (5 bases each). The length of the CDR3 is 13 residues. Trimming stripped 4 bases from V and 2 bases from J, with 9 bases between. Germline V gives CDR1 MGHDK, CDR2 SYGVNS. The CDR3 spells CASSAWDAYEQYV. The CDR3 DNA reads TGTGCCAGCAGTGCCTGGGACGCCTACGAGCAGTACGTC.

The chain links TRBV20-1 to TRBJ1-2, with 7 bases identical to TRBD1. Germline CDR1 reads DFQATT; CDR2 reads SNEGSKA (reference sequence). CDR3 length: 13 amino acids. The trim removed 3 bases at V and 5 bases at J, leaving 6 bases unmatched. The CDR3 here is CSAREGAPYGYTF. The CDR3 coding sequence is TGCAGTGCTAGGGAGGGGGCGCCTTATGGCTACACCTTC.

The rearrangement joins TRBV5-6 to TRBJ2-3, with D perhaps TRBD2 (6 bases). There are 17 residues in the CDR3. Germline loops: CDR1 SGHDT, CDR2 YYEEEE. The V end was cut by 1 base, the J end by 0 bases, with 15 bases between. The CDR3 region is CASSLKLSGVSTDTQYF. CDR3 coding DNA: TGTGCCAGCAGCTTGAAGCTGTCGGGAGTAAGCACAGATACGCAGTATTTT.

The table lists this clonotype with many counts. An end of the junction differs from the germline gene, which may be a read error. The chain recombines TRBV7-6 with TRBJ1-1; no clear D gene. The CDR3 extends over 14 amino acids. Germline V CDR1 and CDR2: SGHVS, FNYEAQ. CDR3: CASSPRTGNAEAFF. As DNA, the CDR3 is TGTGCCAGCAGCCCACGGACGGGGAACGCTGAAGCTTTCTTT.

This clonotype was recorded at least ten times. CDR3 sequence: CSATMDWQTGELFF. CDR3 DNA: TGCAGTGCTACAATGGACTGGCAAACCGGGGAGCTGTTTTTT. This chain connects TRBV20-1 to TRBJ2-2; D may be TRBD2 (5 bases). Trimming took off 4 bases at V and 5 bases at J, with 14 bases between the two ends. The CDR3 is 14 residues long. Looked up from germline, CDR1 is DFQATT and CDR2 is SNEGSKA (reference sequence).

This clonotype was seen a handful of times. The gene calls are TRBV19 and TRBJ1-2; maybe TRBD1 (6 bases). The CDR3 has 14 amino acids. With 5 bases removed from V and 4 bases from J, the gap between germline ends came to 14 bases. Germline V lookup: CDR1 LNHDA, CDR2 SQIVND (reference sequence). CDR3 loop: CASSPRGQIYGYTF. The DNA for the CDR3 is TGTGCCAGTAGTCCCAGGGGACAAATCTATGGCTACACCTTC.

Here the CDR3 DNA reads TGTGCCAGCAGTGGGGGGGTCGGGCTGGCCAAAAACATTCAGTACTTC. The encoded protein is CASSGGVGLAKNIQYF. The rearrangement uses TRBV6-1 and TRBJ2-4, with a weak D call TRBD2 (6 bases). The ends were cut back, 4 bases at V and 1 base at J, with 14 bases in the middle. Germline V gene sequence: CDR1 MNHNS, CDR2 SASEGT. This CDR3 is 16 amino acids long.

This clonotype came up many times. The CDR3 nucleotides are TGTGCCAGCAGCTTAACTAGAGTAGTCACCCAAGAGACCCAGTACTTC. It is translated as CASSLTRVVTQETQYF. V and J are TRBV7-2 and TRBJ2-5; TRBD2 is a possible D gene (5 bases). The CDR3 loop spans 16 amino acids. The germline V gene has CDR1 SGHTA and CDR2 FQGNSA. Trimming took 2 bases from V and 1 from J, leaving 14 bases between them.

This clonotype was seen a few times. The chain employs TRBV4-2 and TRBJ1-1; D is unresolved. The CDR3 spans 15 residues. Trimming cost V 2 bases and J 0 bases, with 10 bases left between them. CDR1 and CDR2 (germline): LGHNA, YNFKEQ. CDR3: CASSQYTTVNTEAFF. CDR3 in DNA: TGTGCCAGCAGCCAATATACGACGGTGAACACTGAAGCTTTCTTT.

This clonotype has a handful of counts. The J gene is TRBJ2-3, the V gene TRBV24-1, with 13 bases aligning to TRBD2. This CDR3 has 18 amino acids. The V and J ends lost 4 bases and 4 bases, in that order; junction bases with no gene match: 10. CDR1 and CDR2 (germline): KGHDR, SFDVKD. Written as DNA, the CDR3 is TGTGCCACCAGTGAATCGTGGACTAGCGGGAGATATGCAGATACGCAGTATTTT. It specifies CATSESWTSGRYADTQYF.

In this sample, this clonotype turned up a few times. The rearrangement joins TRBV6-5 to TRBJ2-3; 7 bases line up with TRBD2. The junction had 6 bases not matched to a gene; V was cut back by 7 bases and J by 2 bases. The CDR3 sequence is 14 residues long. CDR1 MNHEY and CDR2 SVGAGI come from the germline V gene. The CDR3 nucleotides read TGTGCCAGCAAGGCGGGGGAAAACACAGATACGCAGTATTTT. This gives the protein CASKAGENTDTQYF.

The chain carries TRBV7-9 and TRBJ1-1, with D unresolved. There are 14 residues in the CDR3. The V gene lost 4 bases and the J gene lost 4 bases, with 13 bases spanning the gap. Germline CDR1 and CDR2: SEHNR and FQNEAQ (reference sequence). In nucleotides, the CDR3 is TGTGCCAGCAGCTCCGAGCTTGCGGGCACTGAAGCTTTCTTT. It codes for CASSSELAGTEAFF.

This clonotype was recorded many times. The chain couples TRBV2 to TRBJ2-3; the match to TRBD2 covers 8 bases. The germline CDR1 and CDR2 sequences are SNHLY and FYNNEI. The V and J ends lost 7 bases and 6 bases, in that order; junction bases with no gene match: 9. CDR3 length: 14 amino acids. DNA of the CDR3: TGTGCCAGCAATTCGGGGGGGGAATTGGATACGCAGTATTTT. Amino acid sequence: CASNSGGELDTQYF.

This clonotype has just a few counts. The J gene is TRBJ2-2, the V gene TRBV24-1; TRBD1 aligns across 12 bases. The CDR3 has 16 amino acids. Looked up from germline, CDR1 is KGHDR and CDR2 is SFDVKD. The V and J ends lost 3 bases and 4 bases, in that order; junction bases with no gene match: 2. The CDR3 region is CATSDAGQGATGELFF. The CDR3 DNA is TGTGCCACCAGTGATGCGGGACAGGGGGCCACCGGGGAGCTGTTTTTT.

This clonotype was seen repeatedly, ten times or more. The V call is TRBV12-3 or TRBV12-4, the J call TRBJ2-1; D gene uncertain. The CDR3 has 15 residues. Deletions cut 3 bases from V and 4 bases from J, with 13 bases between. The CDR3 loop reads CASSLWVAAYNEQFF. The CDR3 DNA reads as TGTGCCAGCAGTTTGTGGGTGGCGGCGTACAATGAGCAGTTCTTC.

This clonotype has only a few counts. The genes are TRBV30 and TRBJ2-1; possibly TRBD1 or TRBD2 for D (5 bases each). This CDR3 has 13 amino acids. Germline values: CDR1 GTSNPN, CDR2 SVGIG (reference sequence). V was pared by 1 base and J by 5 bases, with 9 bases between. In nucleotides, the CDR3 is TGTGCCTGGAGTGCCGGGACCAACAATGAGCAGTTCTTC. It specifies CAWSAGTNNEQFF.

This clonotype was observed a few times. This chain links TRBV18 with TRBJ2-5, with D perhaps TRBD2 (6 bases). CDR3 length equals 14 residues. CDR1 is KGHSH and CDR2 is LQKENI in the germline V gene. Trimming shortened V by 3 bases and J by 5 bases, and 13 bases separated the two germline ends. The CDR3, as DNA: TGTGCCAGCTCACCCGCCGGGGGAGGCGAGACCCAGTACTTC. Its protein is CASSPAGGGETQYF.

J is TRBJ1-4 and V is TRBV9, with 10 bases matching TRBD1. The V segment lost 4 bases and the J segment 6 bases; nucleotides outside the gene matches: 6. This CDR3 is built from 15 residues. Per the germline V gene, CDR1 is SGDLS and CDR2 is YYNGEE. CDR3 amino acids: CASSTPGQGHEKLFF. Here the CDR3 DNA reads TGTGCCAGCAGCACACCGGGACAGGGGCATGAAAAACTGTTTTTT.

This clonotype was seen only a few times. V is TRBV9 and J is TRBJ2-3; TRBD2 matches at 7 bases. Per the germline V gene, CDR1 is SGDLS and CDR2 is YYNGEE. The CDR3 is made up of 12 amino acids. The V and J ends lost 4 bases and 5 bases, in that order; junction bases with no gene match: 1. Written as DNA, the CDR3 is TGTGCCAGCAGCACTAGCGAAGATACGCAGTATTTT. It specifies CASSTSEDTQYF.